One T cell receptor (beta chain) is described in this entry. The sample originates from a study of T cell repertoires in ileal Crohn's disease. The CDR3 runs to 15 residues. Trimming removed 2 bases from V and 4 bases from J, with 14 bases in between. Germline CDR1 reads MDHEN; CDR2 reads SYDVKM. TCRB immunosequencing input was around 460 nanograms of biopsy DNA per sample. TCRdb's copy holds only in-frame clones and misses some; the assay was immunoSEQ multiplex PCR. The sample shows 5,500 to 7,500 clones, over 70% of them seen only once. This sequence joins TRBV28 and TRBJ1-2; D uncertain. The TCR was taken from an adult with Crohn's disease. Sequencing was done on a sample of ileal tissue. The CDR3 nucleotides read TGTGCCAGCAGTTTACTCCGGCAGACTCTCTATGGCTACACCTTC. It encodes CASSLLRQTLYGYTF.